This T cell receptor (beta chain) was observed in a study of blood T cells in healthy people across ages. This CDR3 is 13 amino acids long. Trimming stripped 5 bases from V and 2 bases from J, with 9 bases between. In germline, CDR1 is MDHEN, CDR2 SYDVKM. A J-beta primer mix and a sample-barcoded 5' primer were used in a second PCR of about 7 to 12 cycles. Sequencing yielded, for each sample, at least 2.5 million paired-end reads carrying CDR3. TCRdb called the 5' RACE reads again in MiXCR, with one record for every CDR3 protein. The sample includes 580,000 or so distinct CDR3 sequences, 40% to 55% seen only once; the top ten take 20% to 25%. In this sample, this clonotype turned up a few times. Its antigen is unidentified. Study-wide points: Long-lived donors exceeded aged donors in naive CD4+ cells and diversity. Researchers judged that diversity estimates from one million T cells fell short of true values.

The chain carries TRBV28 and TRBJ1-2, with no clear D. The TCR sequence derives from an elderly man in good health. Sequencing was done on a sample of blood. CDR3 protein: CASSGNRNYGYTF. CDR3 DNA: TGTGCCAGCAGTGGAAACAGAAACTATGGCTACACCTTC.